A selection of T cell receptor beta chains follows, all from one sample in a study of cytomegalovirus exposure and HLA in healthy donors. Measured with immunoSEQ multiplex PCR; TCRdb has only the in-frame clones, and not every one. This sample has roughly 230,000 clones, with nearly 95% found just once. Sequenced: PBMCs. The receptors stem from a girl aged 2 to 10 in good health and CMV-seronegative. The CDR3 runs from the conserved cysteine through the conserved F or W.

v_gene	j_gene	CDR3aa
TRBV19	TRBJ2-7	CASREATAEETYEQYF
TRBV29-1	TRBJ2-5	CSVEQGAREQYF
TRBV29-1	TRBJ2-5	CSVAAGLAGAQETQYF
TRBV4-1	TRBJ2-7	CASSQDSGMTYEQYF
TRBV7-8	TRBJ2-7	CASSARGSSYEQYF
TRBV9	TRBJ2-7	CASSVGDSTEQYF
TRBV29-1	TRBJ1-1	CSVEGVGDTEAFF
TRBV10-3	TRBJ2-1	CAARGLGPNNEQFF
TRBV5-1	TRBJ2-1	CASSTETGRHSSYNEQFF
TRBV14	TRBJ2-5	CASSQVRRTVPQETQYF
TRBV4-1	TRBJ2-4	CASSQDLRDVSKNIQYF
TRBV28	TRBJ2-1	CASRRRAGAKPLQGNEQFF